This T cell receptor (beta chain) emerged from a study of blood T cell repertoires in COVID-19. Germline CDR1 and CDR2: SGHAT and FQNNGV. Deletions cut 2 bases from V and 3 bases from J, with 5 bases between. This CDR3 contains 12 residues. This clone was detected only once. Sequencing used immunoSEQ multiplex PCR; TCRdb keeps in-frame clones, though not all of them. The sample records about 300,000 clones, 86% being singletons. The receptor was derived from a man aged 25 to 40 who had recovered from COVID-19. The sample was PBMCs or T cells enriched from blood (not recorded which). V and J are TRBV11-2 and TRBJ2-7, with no clear D. CDR3 amino acids: CASSLQVYEQYF. As DNA, the CDR3 is TGTGCCAGCAGCTTACAGGTCTACGAGCAGTACTTC.